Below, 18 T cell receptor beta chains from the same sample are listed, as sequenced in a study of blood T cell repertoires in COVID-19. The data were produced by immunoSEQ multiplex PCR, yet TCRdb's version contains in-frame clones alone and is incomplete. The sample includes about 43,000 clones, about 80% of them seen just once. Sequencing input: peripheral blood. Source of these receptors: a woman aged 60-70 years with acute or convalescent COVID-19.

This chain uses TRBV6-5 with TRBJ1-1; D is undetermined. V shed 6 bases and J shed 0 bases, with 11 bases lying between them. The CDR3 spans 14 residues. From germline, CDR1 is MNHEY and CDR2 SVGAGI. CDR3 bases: TGTGCCAGCAGGACTTCGGGTATGAACACTGAAGCTTTCTTT. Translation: CASRTSGMNTEAFF.

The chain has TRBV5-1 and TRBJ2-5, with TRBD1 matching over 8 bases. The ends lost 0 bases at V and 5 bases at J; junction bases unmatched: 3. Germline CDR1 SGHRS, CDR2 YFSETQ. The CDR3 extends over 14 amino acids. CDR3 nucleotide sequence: TGCGCCAGCAGCTTGGCAGGGGGCCGGGAGACCCAGTACTTC. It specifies CASSLAGGRETQYF.

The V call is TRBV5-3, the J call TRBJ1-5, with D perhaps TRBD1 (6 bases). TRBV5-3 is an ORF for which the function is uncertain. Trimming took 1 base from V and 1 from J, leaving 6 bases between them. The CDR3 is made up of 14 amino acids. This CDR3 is CARSLTGSNQPQHF. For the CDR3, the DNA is TGTGCCAGAAGCTTGACAGGGAGCAATCAGCCCCAGCATTTT.

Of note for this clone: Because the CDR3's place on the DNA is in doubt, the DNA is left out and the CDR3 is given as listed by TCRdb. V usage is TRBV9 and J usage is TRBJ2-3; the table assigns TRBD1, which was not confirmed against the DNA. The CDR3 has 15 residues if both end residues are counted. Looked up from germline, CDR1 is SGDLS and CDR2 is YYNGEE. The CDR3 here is CASSVGPGTATIPYF.

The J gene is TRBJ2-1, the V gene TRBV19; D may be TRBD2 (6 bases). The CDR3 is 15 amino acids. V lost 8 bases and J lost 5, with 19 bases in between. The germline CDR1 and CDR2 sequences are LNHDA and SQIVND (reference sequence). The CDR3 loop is CASSRWTTPDNEQFF. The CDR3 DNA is TGTGCCAGTTCCCGTTGGACTACCCCTGACAATGAGCAGTTCTTC.

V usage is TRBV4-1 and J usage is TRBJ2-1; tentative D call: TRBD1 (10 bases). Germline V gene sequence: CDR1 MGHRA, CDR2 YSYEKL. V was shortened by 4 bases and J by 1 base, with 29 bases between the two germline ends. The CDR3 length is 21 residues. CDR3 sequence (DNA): TGCGCCAGCAGCCTGGAACCGGGACAGGGGAATAGCGGGGGATCCTACAATGAGCAGTTCTTC. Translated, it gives CASSLEPGQGNSGGSYNEQFF.

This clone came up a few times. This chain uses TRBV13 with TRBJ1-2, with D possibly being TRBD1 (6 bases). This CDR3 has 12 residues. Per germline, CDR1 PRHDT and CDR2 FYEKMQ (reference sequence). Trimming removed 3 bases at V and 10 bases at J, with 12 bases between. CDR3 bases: TGTGCCAGCAGCTTTGGGACACCCTACTACACCTTC. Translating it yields CASSFGTPYYTF.

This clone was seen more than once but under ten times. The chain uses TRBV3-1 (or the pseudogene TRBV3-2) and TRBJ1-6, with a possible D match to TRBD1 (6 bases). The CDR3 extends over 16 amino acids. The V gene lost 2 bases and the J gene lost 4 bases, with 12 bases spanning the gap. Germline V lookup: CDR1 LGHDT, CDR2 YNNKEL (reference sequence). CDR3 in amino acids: CASSQSRTVYNSPLHF. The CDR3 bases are TGTGCCAGCAGCCAAAGCCGGACAGTTTATAATTCACCCCTCCACTTT.

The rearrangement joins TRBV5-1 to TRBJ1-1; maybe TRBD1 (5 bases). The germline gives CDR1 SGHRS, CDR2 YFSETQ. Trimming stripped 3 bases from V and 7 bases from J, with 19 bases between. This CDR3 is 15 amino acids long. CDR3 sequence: CASSYTLGGVNEAFF. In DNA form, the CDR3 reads TGCGCCAGCAGCTATACCTTGGGAGGGGTGAATGAAGCTTTCTTT.

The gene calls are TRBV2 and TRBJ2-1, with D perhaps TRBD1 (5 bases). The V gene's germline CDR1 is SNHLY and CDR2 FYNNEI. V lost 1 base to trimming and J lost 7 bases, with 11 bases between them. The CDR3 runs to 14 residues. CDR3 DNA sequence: TGTGCCAGCAGTGAAGATATCAGGGTGAATGAGCAGTTCTTC. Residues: CASSEDIRVNEQFF.

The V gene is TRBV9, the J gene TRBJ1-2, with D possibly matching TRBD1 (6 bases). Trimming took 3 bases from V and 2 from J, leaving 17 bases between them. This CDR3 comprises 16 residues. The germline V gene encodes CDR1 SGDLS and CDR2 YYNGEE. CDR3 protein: CASSANPGGLNYGYTF. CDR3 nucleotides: TGTGCCAGCAGCGCAAACCCCGGGGGGCTGAACTATGGCTACACCTTC.

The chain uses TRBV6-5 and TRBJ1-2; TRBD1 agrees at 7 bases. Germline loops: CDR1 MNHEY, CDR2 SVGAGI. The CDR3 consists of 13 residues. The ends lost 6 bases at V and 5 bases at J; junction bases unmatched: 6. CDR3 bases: TGTGCCAGCAGAACTCCGGGACAGTATGGCTACACCTTC. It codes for CASRTPGQYGYTF.

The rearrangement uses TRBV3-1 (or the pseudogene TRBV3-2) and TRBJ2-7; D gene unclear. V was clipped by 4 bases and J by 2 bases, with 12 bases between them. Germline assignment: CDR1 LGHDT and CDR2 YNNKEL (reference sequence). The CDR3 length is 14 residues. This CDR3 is CASSRLGSTYEQYF. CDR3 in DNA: TGTGCCAGCAGCCGGCTAGGCTCAACCTACGAGCAGTACTTC.

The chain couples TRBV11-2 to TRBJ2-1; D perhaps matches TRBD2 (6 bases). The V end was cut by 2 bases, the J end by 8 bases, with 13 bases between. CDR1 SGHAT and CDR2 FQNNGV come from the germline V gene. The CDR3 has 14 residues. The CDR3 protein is CASSLLGGGYEQFF. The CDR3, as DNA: TGTGCCAGCAGCTTACTGGGGGGAGGTTATGAGCAGTTCTTC.

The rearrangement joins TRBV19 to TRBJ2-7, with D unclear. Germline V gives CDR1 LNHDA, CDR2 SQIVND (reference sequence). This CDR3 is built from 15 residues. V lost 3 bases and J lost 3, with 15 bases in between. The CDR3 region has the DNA TGTGCCAGTAGTATGGCCCCGTTAGCCCTCTACGAGCAGTACTTC. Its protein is CASSMAPLALYEQYF. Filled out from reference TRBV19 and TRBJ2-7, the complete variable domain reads DGGITQSPKYLFRKEGQNVTLSCEQNLNHDAMYWYRQDPGQGLRLIYYSQIVNDFQKGDIAEGYSVSREKKESFPLTVTSAQKNPTAFYLCASSMAPLALYEQYFGPGTRLTVT.

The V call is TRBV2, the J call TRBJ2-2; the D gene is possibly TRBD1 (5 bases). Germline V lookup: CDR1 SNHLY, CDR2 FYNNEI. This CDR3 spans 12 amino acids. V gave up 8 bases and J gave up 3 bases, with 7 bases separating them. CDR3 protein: CASCRDTGELFF. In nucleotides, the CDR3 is TGTGCCAGCTGCAGGGACACCGGGGAGCTGTTTTTT.

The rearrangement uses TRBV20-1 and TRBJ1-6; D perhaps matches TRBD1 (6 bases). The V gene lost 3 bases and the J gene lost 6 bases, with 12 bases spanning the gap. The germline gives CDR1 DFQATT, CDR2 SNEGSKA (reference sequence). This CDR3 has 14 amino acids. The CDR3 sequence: CSASSGDINSPLHF. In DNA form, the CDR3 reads TGCAGTGCTAGTTCAGGGGATATTAATTCACCCCTCCACTTT.

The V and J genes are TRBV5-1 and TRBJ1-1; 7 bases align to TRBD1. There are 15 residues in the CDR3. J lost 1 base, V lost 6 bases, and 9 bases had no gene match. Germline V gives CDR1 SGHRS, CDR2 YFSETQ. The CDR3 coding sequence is TGCGCCAGCACAGCTTTTCAGGGGGAGAACACTGAAGCTTTCTTT. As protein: CASTAFQGENTEAFF.